This T cell receptor (beta chain) was retrieved from a study of T cell responses to AZD1222 COVID-19 vaccine. Assay: immunoSEQ multiplex PCR; the TCRdb copy retains only in-frame clones and omits some. Altogether approximately 160,000 clones are present, around 94% being singletons, with the ten largest covering roughly 5.5%. Deletions cut 0 bases from V and 4 bases from J, with 7 bases between. Germline CDR1 is SGHRS and CDR2 is YFSETQ. This CDR3 has 13 residues. Study-wide results and limits: Most donors were white British, females outnumbered males, and clonal diversity was possibly underestimated.

This clone has only one observation. The antigen remains unidentified. The source is an adult who received the AZD1222 COVID-19 vaccine. The sample consisted of peripheral blood, taken 28 days after the second AZD1222 dose. The chain recombines TRBV5-1 with TRBJ1-1, with D possibly TRBD1 on 6 matching bases. Here the CDR3 reads CASSLGGGTEAFF. The CDR3 bases are TGCGCCAGCAGCTTGGGAGGGGGCACTGAAGCTTTCTTT.